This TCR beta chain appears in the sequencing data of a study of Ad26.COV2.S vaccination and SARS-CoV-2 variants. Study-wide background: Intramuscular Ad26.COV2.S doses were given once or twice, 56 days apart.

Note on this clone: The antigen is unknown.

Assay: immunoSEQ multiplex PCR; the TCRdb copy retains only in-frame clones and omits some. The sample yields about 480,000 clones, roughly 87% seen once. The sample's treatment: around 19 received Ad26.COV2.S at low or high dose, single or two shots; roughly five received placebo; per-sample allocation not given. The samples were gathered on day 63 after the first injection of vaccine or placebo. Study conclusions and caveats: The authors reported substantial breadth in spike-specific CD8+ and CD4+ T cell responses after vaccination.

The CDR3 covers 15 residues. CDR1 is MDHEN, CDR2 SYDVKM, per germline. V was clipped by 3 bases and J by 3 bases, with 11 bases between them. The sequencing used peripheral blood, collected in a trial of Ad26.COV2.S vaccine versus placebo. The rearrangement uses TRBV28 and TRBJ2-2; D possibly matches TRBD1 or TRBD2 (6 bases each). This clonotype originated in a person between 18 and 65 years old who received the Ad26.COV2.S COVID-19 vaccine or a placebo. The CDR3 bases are TGTGCCAGCAGTTTGGGGGGCGCGGACACCGGGGAGCTGTTTTTT. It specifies CASSLGGADTGELFF.